This T cell receptor (beta chain) derives from a study of T cell clonality in common variable immunodeficiency. Whole-study results and caveats: Shared TCRbeta clones were fewer between CVID subjects than controls.

Profiled with immunoSEQ multiplex PCR; TCRdb holds only in-frame clones, not every one. The record shows roughly 50,000 clones for this sample, with no singletons present. Germline-derived CDR1 and CDR2 are SGHRS and YFSETQ. The CDR3 runs 15 residues. V was pared by 4 bases and J by 9 bases, with 12 bases of the junction left unmatched. This clone has a count of ten or more. Its antigen is not identified. Sequencing ends 3 residues short of the CDR3 end; the germline J gene provides the rest. The chain combines TRBV5-1 with TRBJ2-2, with 7 bases aligning to TRBD1. Input material: peripheral blood mononuclear cells. This clonotype was sampled from a person aged 18 to 75 in good health. The CDR3: CASSLGTAFGRELFF. The DNA read from the CDR3 is TGCGCCAGCAGCCTAGGGACAGCTTTTGGCCGGGAG.